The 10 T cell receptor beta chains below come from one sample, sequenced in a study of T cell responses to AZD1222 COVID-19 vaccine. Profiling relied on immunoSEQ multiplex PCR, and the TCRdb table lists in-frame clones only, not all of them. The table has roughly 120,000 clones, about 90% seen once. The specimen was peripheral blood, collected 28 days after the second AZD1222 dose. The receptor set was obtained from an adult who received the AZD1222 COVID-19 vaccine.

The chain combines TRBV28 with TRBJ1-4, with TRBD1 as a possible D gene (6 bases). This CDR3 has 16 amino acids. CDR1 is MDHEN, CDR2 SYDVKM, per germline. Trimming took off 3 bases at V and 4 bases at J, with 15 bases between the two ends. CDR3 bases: TGTGCCAGCAGTTTCTCCGCAGGGGCGGGTAATGAAAAACTGTTTTTT. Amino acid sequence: CASSFSAGAGNEKLFF.

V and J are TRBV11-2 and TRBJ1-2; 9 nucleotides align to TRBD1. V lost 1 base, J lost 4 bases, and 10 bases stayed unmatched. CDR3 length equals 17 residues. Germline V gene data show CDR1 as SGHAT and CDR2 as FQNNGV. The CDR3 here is CASSLAAQGAYGYGYTF. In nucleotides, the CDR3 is TGTGCCAGCAGCTTAGCTGCACAGGGGGCTTACGGCTATGGCTACACCTTC.

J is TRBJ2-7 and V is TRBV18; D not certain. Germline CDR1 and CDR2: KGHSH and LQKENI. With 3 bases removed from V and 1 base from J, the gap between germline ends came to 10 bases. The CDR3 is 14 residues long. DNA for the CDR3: TGTGCCAGCTCACCCCTGGACCGGTCCTACGAGCAGTACTTC. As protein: CASSPLDRSYEQYF.

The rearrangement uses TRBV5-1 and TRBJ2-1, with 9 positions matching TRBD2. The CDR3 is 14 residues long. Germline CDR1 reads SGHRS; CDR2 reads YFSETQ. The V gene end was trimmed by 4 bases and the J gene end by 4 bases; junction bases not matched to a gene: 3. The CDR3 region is CASSTREGYNEQFF. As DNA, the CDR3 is TGCGCCAGCAGCACGCGGGAGGGTTACAATGAGCAGTTCTTC.

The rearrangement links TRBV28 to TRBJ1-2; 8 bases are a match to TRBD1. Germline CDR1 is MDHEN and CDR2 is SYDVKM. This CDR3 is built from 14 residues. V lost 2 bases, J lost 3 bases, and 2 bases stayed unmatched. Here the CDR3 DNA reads TGTGCCAGCAGTTTACAGGACAGGGACTATGGCTACACCTTC. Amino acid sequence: CASSLQDRDYGYTF.

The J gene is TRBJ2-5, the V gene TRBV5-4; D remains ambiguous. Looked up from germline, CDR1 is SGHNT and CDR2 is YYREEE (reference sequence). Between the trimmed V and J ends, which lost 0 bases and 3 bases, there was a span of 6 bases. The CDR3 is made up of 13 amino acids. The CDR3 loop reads CASSLGQKETQYF. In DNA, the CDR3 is TGTGCCAGCAGCTTGGGGCAGAAAGAGACCCAGTACTTC.

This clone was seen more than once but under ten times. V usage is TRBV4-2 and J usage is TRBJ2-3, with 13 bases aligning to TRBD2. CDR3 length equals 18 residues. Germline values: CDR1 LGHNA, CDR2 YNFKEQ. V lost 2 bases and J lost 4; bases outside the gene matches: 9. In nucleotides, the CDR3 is TGTGCCAGCAGCCAATTGAAGGGCGGACTAGCGGGAGCAGATACGCAGTATTTT. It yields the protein CASSQLKGGLAGADTQYF.

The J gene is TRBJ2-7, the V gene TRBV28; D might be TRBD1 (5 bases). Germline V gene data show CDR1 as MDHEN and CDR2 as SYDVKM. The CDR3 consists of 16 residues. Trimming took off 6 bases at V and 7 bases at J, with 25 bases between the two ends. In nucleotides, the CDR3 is TGTGCCAGCAGGACATGGGGCGGAAAGAGCTCACGGGAGCAGTACTTC. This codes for CASRTWGGKSSREQYF.

CDR3 nucleotides: TGCGCCAGCAGCCAATCGAGGGCTAGCGGGGCCGAGCAGTACTTC. Amino acids: CASSQSRASGAEQYF. The gene calls are TRBV4-1 and TRBJ2-7; 9 bases align to TRBD2. J gave up 6 bases and V 2 bases, and 8 bases lay outside the gene matches. The length of the CDR3 is 15 residues. Germline CDR1 MGHRA, CDR2 YSYEKL.

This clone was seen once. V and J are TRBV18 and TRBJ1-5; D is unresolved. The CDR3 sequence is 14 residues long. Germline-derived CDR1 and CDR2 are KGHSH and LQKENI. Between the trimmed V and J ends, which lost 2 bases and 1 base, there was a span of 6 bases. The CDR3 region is CASSPMGSNQPQHF. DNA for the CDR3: TGTGCCAGCTCACCAATGGGGAGCAATCAGCCCCAGCATTTT.